The clone carrying this T cell receptor (beta chain) is labeled medium-sized. Its target is not known. The data are from a study of T-cell reconstitution after alpha-beta-depleted transplantation in children. Findings of the study overall: About two months after transplant, alpha-beta T cells reportedly came from several hundred expanded graft clones.

After removal of 0 bases from V and 0 bases from J, the junction contained 11 bases not matched to a gene. The CDR3 covers 20 residues. Germline CDR1 SGDLS, CDR2 YYNGEE. As it was prepared, the TCRbeta library received unique molecular identifiers. From the PCR reads, TCRdb called clonotypes with MiXCR, one entry per CDR3 protein. The sample yields more than 5,000 distinct CDR3 sequences, under 20% seen once. The clonotype was recovered from a boy aged 2 to 9 with acute lymphoblastic leukemia, due to receive a stem cell transplant. This material consisted of PBMCs, taken before TCRalphabeta/CD19-depleted stem cell transplant. This chain uses TRBV9 with TRBJ2-1; 11 bases match TRBD2. The CDR3 protein is CASSVAVLGSGGASYNEQFF. The CDR3 DNA is TGTGCCAGCAGCGTAGCAGTTTTGGGTAGCGGGGGGGCCTCCTACAATGAGCAGTTCTTC.